This passage covers 20 T cell receptor beta chains from one sample sequenced in a study of T cell responses to AZD1222 COVID-19 vaccine. Assay used: immunoSEQ multiplex PCR; TCRdb lists only in-frame clones, some missing. The sample holds around 160,000 clones, 90% to 95% seen once. The sample here was peripheral blood, taken 28 days after the second AZD1222 dose. These receptors all come from an adult who received the AZD1222 COVID-19 vaccine.

This clone was recorded only once. The chain recombines TRBV20-1 with TRBJ2-5, with 8 bases matching TRBD2. CDR1 is DFQATT and CDR2 is SNEGSKA in the germline V gene (reference sequence). The CDR3 is 14 amino acids. Trimming at V came to 3 bases and at J to 3 bases, leaving 6 bases not matched to a gene. The CDR3 loop is CSASKLADEETQYF. As DNA, the CDR3 is TGCAGTGCTAGTAAACTAGCGGATGAAGAGACCCAGTACTTC.

The V gene is TRBV5-6, the J gene TRBJ2-1, with TRBD1 matching over 7 bases. The CDR3 extends over 15 amino acids. Germline-derived CDR1 and CDR2 are SGHDT and YYEEEE. After removal of 4 bases from V and 1 base from J, the junction contained 5 bases not matched to a gene. This CDR3 reads CASSPEQGSYNEQFF. The CDR3 bases are TGTGCCAGCAGCCCCGAACAGGGGTCCTACAATGAGCAGTTCTTC.

V usage is TRBV12-5 and J usage is TRBJ1-1; 8 bases line up with TRBD1. Germline-derived CDR1 and CDR2 are LGHNT and FRNRAP. The junction had 8 bases not matched to a gene; V was cut back by 5 bases and J by 12 bases. The CDR3 consists of 12 residues. CDR3 in amino acids: CASGQGQGRTFF. In DNA, the CDR3 is TGTGCTAGTGGTCAAGGACAGGGACGAACTTTCTTT.

The V call is TRBV19, the J call TRBJ1-5, with D possibly TRBD1 on 6 matching bases. CDR1 is LNHDA and CDR2 is SQIVND in the germline V gene (reference sequence). This CDR3 comprises 16 residues. Trimming shortened V by 3 bases and J by 0 bases, and 12 bases separated the two germline ends. CDR3 coding DNA: TGTGCCAGTAGTATCCAGGGGCGATTTAGCAATCAGCCCCAGCATTTT. Encoded protein: CASSIQGRFSNQPQHF.

CDR3 sequence: CASSKQAYEQYF. The CDR3 nucleotides are TGTGCCAGCAGTAAACAGGCCTACGAGCAGTACTTC. The chain recombines TRBV6-1 with TRBJ2-7; TRBD1 might be the D (5 bases). The V and J ends lost 5 bases and 2 bases respectively, with 7 bases between them. The CDR3 runs to 12 residues. CDR1 and CDR2 (germline): MNHNS, SASEGT.

The V and J genes are TRBV5-6 and TRBJ2-2, with unresolved D. The germline V gene encodes CDR1 SGHDT and CDR2 YYEEEE. The V and J ends lost 1 base and 2 bases respectively, with 6 bases between them. There are 14 residues in the CDR3. CDR3 sequence: CASSLRRNTGELFF. CDR3 in DNA: TGTGCCAGCAGCTTGAGGAGAAACACCGGGGAGCTGTTTTTT.

V gene TRBV19 combines with J gene TRBJ2-6; TRBD1 agrees at 9 bases. CDR1 is LNHDA, CDR2 SQIVND, per germline (reference sequence). V trimming: 10 bases; J trimming: 0 bases; junction bases outside the gene matches: 10. CDR3 length: 17 residues. The CDR3 coding sequence is TGTGCCACAACTCGGACAGGGGCCCTCTCTGGGGCCAACGTCCTGACTTTC. This gives the protein CATTRTGALSGANVLTF.

The V call is TRBV18, the J call TRBJ1-2; D call uncertain. There are 15 residues in the CDR3. Germline loops: CDR1 KGHSH, CDR2 LQKENI. V dropped 0 bases and J dropped 0 bases, with 8 bases sitting between them. The CDR3 sequence is CASSPPAGANYGYTF. CDR3 coding DNA: TGTGCCAGCTCACCACCGGCCGGAGCTAACTATGGCTACACCTTC.

The V gene is TRBV4-1, the J gene TRBJ1-1; D is perhaps TRBD1 (6 bases). The CDR3 is made up of 14 amino acids. Germline CDR1 MGHRA, CDR2 YSYEKL. V lost 0 bases and J 7 bases, leaving 12 bases between the germline ends. CDR3 in amino acids: CASSQEVGHIEAFF. CDR3 coding DNA: TGCGCCAGCAGCCAAGAGGTGGGACACATTGAAGCTTTCTTT.

V is TRBV9 and J is TRBJ2-2; 7 bases are a match to TRBD2. The CDR3 contains 15 residues. The V and J ends lost 4 bases and 3 bases, in that order; junction bases with no gene match: 6. Germline-derived CDR1 and CDR2 are SGDLS and YYNGEE. In DNA, the CDR3 is TGTGCCAGCAGCACCGGGACTATCCACACCGGGGAGCTGTTTTTT. It codes for CASSTGTIHTGELFF.

J is TRBJ1-3 and V is TRBV2; D unresolved. V gave up 8 bases and J gave up 4 bases, with 6 bases separating them. CDR1 and CDR2 (germline): SNHLY, FYNNEI. The CDR3 totals 11 residues. The CDR3 bases are TGTGCCAGCGAAATGGGAAACACCATATATTTT. Encoded protein: CASEMGNTIYF. Variable domain in full (rest from reference TRBV2 and TRBJ1-3): EPEVTQTPSHQVTQMGQEVILRCVPISNHLYFYWYRQILGQKVEFLVSFYNNEISEKSEIFDDQFSVERPDGSNFTLKIRSTKLEDSAMYFCASEMGNTIYFGEGSWLTVV.

The chain is built from TRBV6-5 and TRBJ1-5, with D maybe TRBD1 (5 bases). The germline V gene encodes CDR1 MNHEY and CDR2 SVGAGI. V was pared by 7 bases and J by 5 bases, with 12 bases between. The CDR3 loop spans 13 amino acids. CDR3 sequence reads: CASTPGKDQPQHF. The CDR3 region has the DNA TGTGCCAGCACCCCAGGGAAGGATCAGCCCCAGCATTTT.

The chain employs TRBV9 and TRBJ1-3, with a weak D call TRBD1 (5 bases). Germline V gene lookup returns CDR1 SGDLS and CDR2 YYNGEE. The CDR3 length is 14 residues. Trimming pared 0 bases from V and 3 bases from J, leaving 7 bases between. DNA for the CDR3: TGTGCCAGCAGCGTAGGGGACGGTGGAAACACCATATATTTT. Protein product: CASSVGDGGNTIYF.

This chain uses TRBV10-2 with TRBJ1-2; the match to TRBD1 covers 8 bases. The length of the CDR3 is 14 residues. The germline CDR1 and CDR2 sequences are WSHSY and SAAADI. V lost 2 bases and J lost 3; bases outside the gene matches: 2. DNA for the CDR3: TGCGCCAGCAGTGAGAACAGGGGGGACTATGGCTACACCTTC. Its translation is CASSENRGDYGYTF.

The chain carries TRBV2 and TRBJ1-2, with D unresolved. CDR1 is SNHLY, CDR2 FYNNEI, per germline. Trimming stripped 0 bases from V and 4 bases from J, with 6 bases between. This CDR3 has 13 residues. CDR3 amino acids: CASSEAGLYGYTF. CDR3 sequence (DNA): TGTGCCAGCAGTGAAGCAGGGCTCTATGGCTACACCTTC.

This clone was observed a handful of times. This chain uses TRBV6-1 with TRBJ2-7; D gene ambiguous. V lost 1 base, J lost 5 bases, and 6 bases lay in between. This CDR3 is built from 12 residues. Germline lookup yields CDR1 MNHNS and CDR2 SASEGT. The CDR3 DNA follows: TGTGCCAGCAGTGAAGGAATCCACGAGCAGTACTTC. Amino acid sequence: CASSEGIHEQYF.

The rearrangement links TRBV6-5 to TRBJ2-2; TRBD1 might be the D (6 bases). Trimming shortened V by 0 bases and J by 3 bases, and 8 bases separated the two germline ends. This CDR3 contains 15 residues. Germline CDR1 MNHEY, CDR2 SVGAGI. In nucleotides, the CDR3 is TGTGCCAGCAGTTACTCACAGGGAGACACCGGGGAGCTGTTTTTT. Translating it yields CASSYSQGDTGELFF.

The chain combines TRBV3-1 (or the pseudogene TRBV3-2) with TRBJ1-6; no clear D. This CDR3 contains 12 residues. Trimming cost V 4 bases and J 9 bases, with 7 bases left between them. Germline CDR1 is LGHDT and CDR2 is YNNKEL (reference sequence). In DNA form, the CDR3 reads TGTGCCAGCAGCCTGGAGGGTTCACCCCTCCACTTT. This encodes CASSLEGSPLHF.

The chain is built from TRBV6-1 and TRBJ1-1; D is ambiguous. Trimming removed 2 bases at V and 11 bases at J, with 12 bases between. CDR3 length: 12 residues. Per the germline V gene, CDR1 is MNHNS and CDR2 is SASEGT. CDR3 nucleotides: TGTGCCAGCAGTGAAACGCACACGACGGCTTTCTTT. This gives the protein CASSETHTTAFF.

This sequence joins TRBV19 and TRBJ2-7, with D perhaps matching TRBD2 (5 bases). Germline CDR1 reads LNHDA; CDR2 reads SQIVND (reference sequence). V shed 5 bases and J shed 4 bases, with 12 bases lying between them. The CDR3 extends over 13 amino acids. The CDR3 DNA sequence: TGTGCCAGTAGTTTCGCCGAGGGTTACGAGCAGTACTTC. It codes for CASSFAEGYEQYF.